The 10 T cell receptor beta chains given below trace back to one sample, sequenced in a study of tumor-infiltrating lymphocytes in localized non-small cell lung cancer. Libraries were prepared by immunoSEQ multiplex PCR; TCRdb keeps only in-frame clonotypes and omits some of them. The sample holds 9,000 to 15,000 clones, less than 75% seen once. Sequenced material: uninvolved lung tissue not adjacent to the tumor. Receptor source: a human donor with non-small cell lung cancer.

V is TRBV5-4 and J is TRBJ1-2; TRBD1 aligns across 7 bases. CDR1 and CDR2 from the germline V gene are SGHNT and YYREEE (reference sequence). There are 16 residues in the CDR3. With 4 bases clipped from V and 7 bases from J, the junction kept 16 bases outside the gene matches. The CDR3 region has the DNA TGTGCCAGCAGCCTGAGCCGACAGGGCCAAGGGGGTGGCTACACCTTC. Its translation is CASSLSRQGQGGGYTF.

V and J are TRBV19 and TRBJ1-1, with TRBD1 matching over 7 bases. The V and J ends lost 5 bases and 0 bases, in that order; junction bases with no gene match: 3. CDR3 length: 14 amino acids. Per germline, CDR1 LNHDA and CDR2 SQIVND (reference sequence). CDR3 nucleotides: TGTGCCAGTAGTGCGACAGGGATGAACACTGAAGCTTTCTTT. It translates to CASSATGMNTEAFF.

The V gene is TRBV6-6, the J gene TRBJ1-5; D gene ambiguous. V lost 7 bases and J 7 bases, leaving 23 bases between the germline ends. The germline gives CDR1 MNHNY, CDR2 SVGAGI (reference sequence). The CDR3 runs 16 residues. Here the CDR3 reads CASIKGSEGKRQPQHF. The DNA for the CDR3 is TGTGCCAGCATTAAAGGGAGTGAGGGAAAACGACAGCCCCAGCATTTT.

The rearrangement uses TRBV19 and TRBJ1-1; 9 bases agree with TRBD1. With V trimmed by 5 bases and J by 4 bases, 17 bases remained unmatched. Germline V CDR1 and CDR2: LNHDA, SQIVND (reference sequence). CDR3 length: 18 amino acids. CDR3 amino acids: CASSLRTGEPEGGTEAFF. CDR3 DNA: TGTGCCAGTAGTCTCCGGACAGGGGAACCCGAAGGGGGCACTGAAGCTTTCTTT.

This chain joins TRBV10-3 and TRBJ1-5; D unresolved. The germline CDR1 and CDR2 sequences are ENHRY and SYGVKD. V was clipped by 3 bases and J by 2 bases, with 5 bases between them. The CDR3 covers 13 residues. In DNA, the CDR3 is TGTGCCATCAGTGACCAGGGCAATCAGCCCCAGCATTTT. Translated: CAISDQGNQPQHF.

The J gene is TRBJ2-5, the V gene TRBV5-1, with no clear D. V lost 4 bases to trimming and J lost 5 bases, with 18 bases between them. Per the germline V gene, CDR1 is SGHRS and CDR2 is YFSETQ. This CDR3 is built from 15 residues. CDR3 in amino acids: CASSRSDPIAETQYF. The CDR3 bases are TGCGCCAGCAGCCGATCGGACCCCATCGCCGAGACCCAGTACTTC.

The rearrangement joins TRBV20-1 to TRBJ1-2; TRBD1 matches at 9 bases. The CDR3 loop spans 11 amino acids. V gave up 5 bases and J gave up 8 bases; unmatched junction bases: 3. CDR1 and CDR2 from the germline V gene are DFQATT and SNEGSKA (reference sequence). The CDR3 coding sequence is TGCAGTGCTCCGGACAGGGGAGGCTACACCTTC. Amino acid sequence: CSAPDRGGYTF.

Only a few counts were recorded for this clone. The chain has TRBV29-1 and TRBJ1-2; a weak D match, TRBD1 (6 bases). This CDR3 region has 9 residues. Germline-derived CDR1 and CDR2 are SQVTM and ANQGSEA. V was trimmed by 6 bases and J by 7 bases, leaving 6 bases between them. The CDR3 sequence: CSVDSGYTF. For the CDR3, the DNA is TGCAGCGTGGACAGTGGCTACACCTTC.

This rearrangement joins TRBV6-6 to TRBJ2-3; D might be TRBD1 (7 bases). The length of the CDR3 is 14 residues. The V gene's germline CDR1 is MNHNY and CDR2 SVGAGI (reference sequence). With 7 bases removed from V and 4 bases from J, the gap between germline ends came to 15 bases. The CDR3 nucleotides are TGTGCCAGCACCGACAGGGAGGATTCAGATACGCAGTATTTT. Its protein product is CASTDREDSDTQYF.

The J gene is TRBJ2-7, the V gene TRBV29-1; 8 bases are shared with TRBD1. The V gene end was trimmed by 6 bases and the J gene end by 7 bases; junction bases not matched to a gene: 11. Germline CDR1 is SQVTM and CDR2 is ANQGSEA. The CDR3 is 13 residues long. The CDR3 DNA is TGCAGCGTCTCAGGACAGGGAAGTAGGGAGCAGTACTTC. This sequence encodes CSVSGQGSREQYF.